The sequence of this TCR beta chain was determined in a study of PD-1 blockade in classical Hodgkin lymphoma. Study context: Patients in the cohort were put on intravenous nivolumab, 3 mg/kg every 2 weeks.

Every patient was affected by relapse after autologous stem cell transplantation, while exposure to brentuximab vedotin was not uniform. Trimming pared 2 bases from V and 2 bases from J, leaving 6 bases between. The CDR3 spans 14 residues. The germline gives CDR1 LNHDA, CDR2 SQIVND (reference sequence). Generated by immunoSEQ multiplex PCR, the TCRdb table keeps only in-frame clones and is missing some. The repertoire holds about 17,000 clones, with around 80% as singletons. The TCR sequence derives from a human donor with classical Hodgkin lymphoma. This sample comprised peripheral blood mononuclear cells (PBMCs), obtained at baseline. This chain uses TRBV19 with TRBJ2-2, with unresolved D. CDR3 sequence reads: CASSISANTGELFF. For the CDR3, the DNA is TGTGCCAGTAGTATAAGCGCAAACACCGGGGAGCTGTTTTTT.